A selection of T cell receptor beta chains follows, all from one sample in a study of blood T cell repertoires in COVID-19. TCRdb's table, derived via immunoSEQ multiplex PCR, lists solely in-frame clones and lacks some. The sample contains 75,000 to 100,000 clones, 85% to 90% of which appear only once. The specimen sequenced was peripheral blood. The receptor source for this set is a human donor in a cohort sampled during active COVID-19. Both conserved end residues are part of each CDR3. Each record gives: V gene, clone size, J gene, D gene, CDR3 DNA, CDR3 protein. D genes are given only for firm matches. Rows may omit the clone size; those that give it use once, few, many or a size class.

v_call: TRBV27; clone_size: -; j_call: TRBJ2-5; d_call: -; cdr3_nt: TGTGCCAGCAGTTTCTCTCTGGGCATACAAGAGACCCAGTACTTC; cdr3_aa: CASSFSLGIQETQYF
v_call: TRBV13; clone_size: -; j_call: TRBJ2-3; d_call: -; cdr3_nt: TGTGCCAGCAGCCCCATGAAAGGGGTTGGGGCAGATACGCAGTATTTT; cdr3_aa: CASSPMKGVGADTQYF
v_call: TRBV27; clone_size: -; j_call: TRBJ1-1; d_call: TRBD1; cdr3_nt: TGTGCCAGCAGTTATGGGACAGGGTGGGACACTGAAGCTTTCTTT; cdr3_aa: CASSYGTGWDTEAFF
v_call: TRBV5-1; clone_size: -; j_call: TRBJ2-3; d_call: -; cdr3_nt: TGCGCCAGCAGCTCCCCAGGCCGACAGAAAACGCAGTATTTT; cdr3_aa: CASSSPGRQKTQYF
v_call: TRBV28; clone_size: -; j_call: TRBJ1-1; d_call: -; cdr3_nt: TGTGCCAGCAGGCCGACAGTTAGGAACACTGAAGCTTTCTTT; cdr3_aa: CASRPTVRNTEAFF
v_call: TRBV9; clone_size: few; j_call: TRBJ2-5; d_call: TRBD2; cdr3_nt: TGTGCCAGCAGCGTAGAACGGGGGGGCTCGGAGACCCAGTACTTC; cdr3_aa: CASSVERGGSETQYF
v_call: TRBV7-9; clone_size: few; j_call: TRBJ1-1; d_call: TRBD1; cdr3_nt: TGTGCCAGCAGCAAGACAGGGTCTGAAGCTTTCTTT; cdr3_aa: CASSKTGSEAFF
v_call: TRBV10-2; clone_size: -; j_call: TRBJ1-1; d_call: -; cdr3_nt: TGCGCCAGCAGACGGGTGGAGAACACTGAAGCTTTCTTT; cdr3_aa: CASRRVENTEAFF
v_call: TRBV5-6; clone_size: -; j_call: TRBJ1-3; d_call: -; cdr3_nt: TGTGCCAGCAGCGGACCCGGCGGGGGGATCTTAGTGACTGGAAACACCATATATTTT; cdr3_aa: CASSGPGGGILVTGNTIYF
v_call: TRBV5-1; clone_size: -; j_call: TRBJ1-4; d_call: -; cdr3_nt: TGCGCCAGCAGCTTGGGTGCGGCAGGGAATGAAAAACTGTTTTTT; cdr3_aa: CASSLGAAGNEKLFF
v_call: TRBV10-3; clone_size: -; j_call: TRBJ2-3; d_call: -; cdr3_nt: TGTGCCATCAGTGGACTAGACGGGGCGGGCACAGATACGCAGTATTTT; cdr3_aa: CAISGLDGAGTDTQYF
v_call: TRBV5-6; clone_size: -; j_call: TRBJ2-7; d_call: -; cdr3_nt: TGTGCCAGCAGCTCCGGGACAACCTACGAGCAGTACTTC; cdr3_aa: CASSSGTTYEQYF
v_call: TRBV5-1; clone_size: -; j_call: TRBJ1-2; d_call: -; cdr3_nt: TGCGCCAGCAGCCAGAGACAGGAATCTCAGGGCTACACCTTC; cdr3_aa: CASSQRQESQGYTF
v_call: TRBV2; clone_size: -; j_call: TRBJ2-1; d_call: -; cdr3_nt: TGTGCCAGCAGAGTAAACAGCTACAATGAGCAGTTCTTC; cdr3_aa: CASRVNSYNEQFF
v_call: TRBV5-1; clone_size: -; j_call: TRBJ2-3; d_call: TRBD2; cdr3_nt: TGCGCCAGCAGGGCGAACCCTAGCGGGTTGGCAGATACGCAGTATTTT; cdr3_aa: CASRANPSGLADTQYF
v_call: TRBV6-5; clone_size: -; j_call: TRBJ2-5; d_call: -; cdr3_nt: TGTGCCAGCAGTTACTCGATGACTAGAGGAGAGACCCAGTACTTC; cdr3_aa: CASSYSMTRGETQYF
v_call: TRBV28; clone_size: -; j_call: TRBJ2-1; d_call: -; cdr3_nt: TGTGCCAGCAGTCCCCCTACGGGGGACTCTGTCAAGTTCTTC; cdr3_aa: CASSPPTGDSVKFF
v_call: TRBV5-3; clone_size: -; j_call: TRBJ1-4; d_call: TRBD1; cdr3_nt: TGTGCCAGAAGCTTGAGGGACAGGGCCGCACTTAATGAAAAACTGTTTTTT; cdr3_aa: CARSLRDRAALNEKLFF
v_call: TRBV7-2; clone_size: -; j_call: TRBJ2-7; d_call: TRBD2; cdr3_nt: TGTGCCAGCAGCCAGGGACTAGCGGGAGTTTCTGGGCAGTACTTC; cdr3_aa: CASSQGLAGVSGQYF
v_call: TRBV3-1/TRBV3-2; clone_size: -; j_call: TRBJ2-5; d_call: TRBD1; cdr3_nt: TGTGCCAGCAGCCAAGCGGGACAGGGTGGGGAGACCCAGTACTTC; cdr3_aa: CASSQAGQGGETQYF
v_call: TRBV5-5; clone_size: -; j_call: TRBJ2-7; d_call: -; cdr3_nt: TGTGCCAGCAGCTTTACGGGTGAGGAGCAGTACTTC; cdr3_aa: CASSFTGEEQYF
v_call: TRBV21-1; clone_size: -; j_call: TRBJ2-7; d_call: -; cdr3_nt: TGTGCCAGCAGCAAAGACGGCTACGAGCAGTACTTC; cdr3_aa: CASSKDGYEQYF
v_call: TRBV4-1; clone_size: -; j_call: TRBJ1-4; d_call: TRBD1; cdr3_nt: TGCGCCAGCAGCCAACGGGCCATCAGGGGGACCCAGGAAAAACTGTTTTTT; cdr3_aa: CASSQRAIRGTQEKLFF
v_call: TRBV30; clone_size: -; j_call: TRBJ1-2; d_call: TRBD1; cdr3_nt: TGTGCCTGGGAGCCCACCTGGGGACAGAACGGCTATGGCTACACCTTC; cdr3_aa: CAWEPTWGQNGYGYTF
v_call: TRBV7-6; clone_size: -; j_call: TRBJ2-3; d_call: -; cdr3_nt: TGTGCCAGCTCCGGCGGGGTTCCAGATACGCAGTATTTT; cdr3_aa: CASSGGVPDTQYF
v_call: TRBV10-3; clone_size: -; j_call: TRBJ2-3; d_call: -; cdr3_nt: TGTGCCATCTCGGGAAACACAGATACGCAGTATTTT; cdr3_aa: CAISGNTDTQYF
v_call: TRBV5-1; clone_size: -; j_call: TRBJ2-2; d_call: -; cdr3_nt: TGCGCCAGCAGCTTGGCCAGCGACACCGGGGAGCTGTTTTTT; cdr3_aa: CASSLASDTGELFF
v_call: TRBV4-3; clone_size: -; j_call: TRBJ2-1; d_call: -; cdr3_nt: TGCGCCAGCAGCCAAACCAGCGGAGCCGGGCATGAGCAGTTCTTC; cdr3_aa: CASSQTSGAGHEQFF
v_call: TRBV3-1/TRBV3-2; clone_size: -; j_call: TRBJ2-5; d_call: TRBD2; cdr3_nt: TGTGCCAGCAGCCATCTAGCGGGTAGGAGCCAAGAGACCCAGTACTTC; cdr3_aa: CASSHLAGRSQETQYF
v_call: TRBV27; clone_size: -; j_call: TRBJ2-2; d_call: TRBD1; cdr3_nt: TGTGCCAGCAGTTTAAGGGGGCGGGACAGGGCCACCGGGGAGCTGTTTTTT; cdr3_aa: CASSLRGRDRATGELFF
v_call: TRBV18; clone_size: -; j_call: TRBJ1-2; d_call: -; cdr3_nt: TGTGCCAGCTCACCTAGCCGACAGTCTGTCGGCTACACCTTC; cdr3_aa: CASSPSRQSVGYTF
v_call: TRBV2; clone_size: -; j_call: TRBJ2-5; d_call: TRBD2; cdr3_nt: TGTGCCAGCAGTCCAATCGGACTAGCGGGAGGACATCTGTACTTC; cdr3_aa: CASSPIGLAGGHLYF